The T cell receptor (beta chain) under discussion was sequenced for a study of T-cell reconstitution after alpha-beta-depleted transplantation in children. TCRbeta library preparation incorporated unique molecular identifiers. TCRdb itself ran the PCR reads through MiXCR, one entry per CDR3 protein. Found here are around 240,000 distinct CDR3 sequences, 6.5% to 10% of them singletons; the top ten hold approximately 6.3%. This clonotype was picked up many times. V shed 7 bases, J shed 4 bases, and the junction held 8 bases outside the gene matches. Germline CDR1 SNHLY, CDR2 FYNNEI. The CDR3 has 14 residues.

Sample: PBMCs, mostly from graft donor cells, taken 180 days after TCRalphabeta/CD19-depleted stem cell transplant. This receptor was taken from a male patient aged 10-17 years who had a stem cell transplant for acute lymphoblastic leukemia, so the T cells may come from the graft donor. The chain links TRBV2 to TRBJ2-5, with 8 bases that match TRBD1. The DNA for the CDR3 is TGTGCCAGCACCTCGGGGACAGGAAGAGAGACCCAGTACTTC. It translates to CASTSGTGRETQYF.